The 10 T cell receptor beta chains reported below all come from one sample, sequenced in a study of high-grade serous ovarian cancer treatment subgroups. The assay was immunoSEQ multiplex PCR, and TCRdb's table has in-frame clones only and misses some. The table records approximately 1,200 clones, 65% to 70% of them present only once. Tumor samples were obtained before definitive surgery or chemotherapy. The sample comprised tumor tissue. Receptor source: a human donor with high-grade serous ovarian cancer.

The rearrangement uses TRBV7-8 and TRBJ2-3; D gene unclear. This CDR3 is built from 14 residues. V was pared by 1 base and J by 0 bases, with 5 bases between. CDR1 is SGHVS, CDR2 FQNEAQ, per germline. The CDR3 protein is CASSLVSSTDTQYF. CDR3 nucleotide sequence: TGTGCCAGCAGCTTAGTATCTAGCACAGATACGCAGTATTTT.

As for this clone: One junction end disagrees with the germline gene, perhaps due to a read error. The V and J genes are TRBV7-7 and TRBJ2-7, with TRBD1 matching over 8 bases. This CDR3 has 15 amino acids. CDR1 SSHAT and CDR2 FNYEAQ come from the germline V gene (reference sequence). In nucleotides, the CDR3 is TGTGCTAGCAGCCAGGGACAGGCGAGCTCCTACGAGCAGTACTTC. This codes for CASSQGQASSYEQYF. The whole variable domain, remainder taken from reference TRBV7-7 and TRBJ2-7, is GAGVSQSPRYKVTKRGQDVTLRCDPISSHATLYWYQQALGQGPEFLTYFNYEAQPDKSGLPSDRFSAERPEGSISTLTIQRTEQRDSAMYRCASSQGQASSYEQYFGPGTRLTVT.

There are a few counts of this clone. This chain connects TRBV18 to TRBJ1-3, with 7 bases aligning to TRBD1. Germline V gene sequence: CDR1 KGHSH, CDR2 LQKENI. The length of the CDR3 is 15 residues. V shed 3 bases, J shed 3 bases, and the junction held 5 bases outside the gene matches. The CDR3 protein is CASSPRQGRGNTIYF. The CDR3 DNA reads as TGTGCCAGCTCACCCCGACAGGGACGTGGAAACACCATATATTTT.

This CDR3 is CASSEPQETQYF. The CDR3 nucleotides are TGTGCCAGCAGCGAACCACAAGAGACCCAGTACTTC. This chain joins TRBV5-6 and TRBJ2-5; D is undetermined. Trimming removed 4 bases from V and 2 bases from J, with 6 bases in between. Germline V gene lookup returns CDR1 SGHDT and CDR2 YYEEEE. There are 12 residues in the CDR3.

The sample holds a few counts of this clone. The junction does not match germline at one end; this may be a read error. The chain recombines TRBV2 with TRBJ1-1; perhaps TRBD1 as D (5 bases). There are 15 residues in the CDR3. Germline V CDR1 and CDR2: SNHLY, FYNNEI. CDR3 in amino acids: CASGEWQGSNTEAFF. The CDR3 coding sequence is TGTGCCAGCGGTGAGTGGCAGGGCTCGAACACTGAAGCTTTCTTT.

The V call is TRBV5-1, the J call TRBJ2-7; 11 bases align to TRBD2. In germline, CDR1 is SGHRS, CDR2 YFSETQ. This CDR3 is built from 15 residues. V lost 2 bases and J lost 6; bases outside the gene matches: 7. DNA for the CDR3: TGCGCCAGCAGCTTAGAACTAGCGGGGGCCCCCGAGCAGTACTTC. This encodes CASSLELAGAPEQYF. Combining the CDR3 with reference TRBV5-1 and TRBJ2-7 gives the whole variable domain KAGVTQTPRYLIKTRGQQVTLSCSPISGHRSVSWYQQTPGQGLQFLFEYFSETQRNKGNFPGRFSGRQFSNSRSEMNVSTLELGDSALYLCASSLELAGAPEQYFGPGTRLTVT.

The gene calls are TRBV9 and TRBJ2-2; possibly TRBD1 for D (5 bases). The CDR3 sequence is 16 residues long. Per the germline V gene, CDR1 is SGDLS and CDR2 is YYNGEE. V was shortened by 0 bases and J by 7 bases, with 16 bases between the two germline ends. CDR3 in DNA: TGTGCCAGCAGCGTAGGTTCATCAGGGAAGTTCGGGGAGCTGTTTTTT. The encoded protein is CASSVGSSGKFGELFF.

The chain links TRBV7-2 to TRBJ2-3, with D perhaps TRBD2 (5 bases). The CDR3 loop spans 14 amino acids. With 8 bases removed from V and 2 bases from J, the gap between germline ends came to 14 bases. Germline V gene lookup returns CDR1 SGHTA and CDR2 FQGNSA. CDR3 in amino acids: CASGPWEFTDTQYF. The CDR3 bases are TGTGCCAGCGGCCCGTGGGAGTTCACAGATACGCAGTATTTT.

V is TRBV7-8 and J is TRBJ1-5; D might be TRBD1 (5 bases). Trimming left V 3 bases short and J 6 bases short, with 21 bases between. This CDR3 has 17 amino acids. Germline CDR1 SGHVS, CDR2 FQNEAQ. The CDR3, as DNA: TGTGCCAGCAGCTTGGGGCCGAATTGGTCGAATATTCAGCCCCAGCATTTT. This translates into CASSLGPNWSNIQPQHF. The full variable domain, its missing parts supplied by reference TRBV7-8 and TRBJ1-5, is GAGVSQSPRYKVAKRGQDVALRCDPISGHVSLFWYQQALGQGPEFLTYFQNEAQLDKSGLPSDRFFAERPEGSVSTLKIQRTQQEDSAVYLCASSLGPNWSNIQPQHFGDGTRLSIL.

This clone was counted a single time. The CDR3 reads CASSPRVSGANVLTF. The CDR3, as DNA: TGTGCCAGCTCACCTCGGGTCTCTGGGGCCAACGTCCTGACTTTC. The rearrangement joins TRBV18 to TRBJ2-6; no definite D call. V lost 3 bases and J 0 bases, leaving 6 bases between the germline ends. The CDR3 runs to 15 residues. The germline gives CDR1 KGHSH, CDR2 LQKENI.